The clone carrying this T cell receptor beta chain was observed a handful of times. The antigen remains unidentified. These data come from a study of Ad26.COV2.S vaccination and SARS-CoV-2 variants. In the study overall: Doses of Ad26.COV2.S were injected into muscle once or twice, 56 days apart. General study findings and limits: Spike-specific responses of CD8+ and CD4+ T cells were reported to display substantial breadth after vaccination.

This CDR3 has 14 amino acids. V was pared by 3 bases and J by 5 bases, with 13 bases between. Looked up from germline, CDR1 is GTSNPN and CDR2 is SVGIG (reference sequence). Treatment reported: 19 received Ad26.COV2.S at low or high dose, single or two shots; 5 received placebo; per-sample allocation not given. After the first vaccine or placebo injection, samples were drawn on day 63. This table comes from immunoSEQ multiplex PCR, and its TCRdb copy is limited to in-frame clones, with some not included. The table has approximately 410,000 clones, approximately 87% seen once. The sample was peripheral blood, taken in a trial of Ad26.COV2.S vaccine versus placebo. This clonotype was sampled from a person aged 18-65 years who received the Ad26.COV2.S COVID-19 vaccine or a placebo. The V and J genes are TRBV30 and TRBJ2-2; the D gene is possibly TRBD1 (5 bases). In DNA form, the CDR3 reads TGTGCCTGGAGCAACCAGGGTGGTACCGGGGAGCTGTTTTTT. Translation: CAWSNQGGTGELFF.